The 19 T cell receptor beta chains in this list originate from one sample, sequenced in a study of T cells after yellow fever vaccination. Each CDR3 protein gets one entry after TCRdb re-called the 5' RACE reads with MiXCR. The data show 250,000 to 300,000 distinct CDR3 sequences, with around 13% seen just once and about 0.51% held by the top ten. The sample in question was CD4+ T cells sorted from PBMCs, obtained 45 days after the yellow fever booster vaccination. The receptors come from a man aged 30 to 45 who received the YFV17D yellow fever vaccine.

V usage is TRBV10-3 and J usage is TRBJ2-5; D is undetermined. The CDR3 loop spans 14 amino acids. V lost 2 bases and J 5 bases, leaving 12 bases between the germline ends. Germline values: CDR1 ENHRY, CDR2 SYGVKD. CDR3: CAISERNLGETQYF. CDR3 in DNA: TGTGCCATCAGTGAGAGAAATTTAGGGGAGACCCAGTACTTC.

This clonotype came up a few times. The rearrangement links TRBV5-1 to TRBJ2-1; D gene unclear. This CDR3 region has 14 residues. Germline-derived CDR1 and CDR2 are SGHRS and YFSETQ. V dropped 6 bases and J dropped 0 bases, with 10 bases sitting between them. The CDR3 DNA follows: TGCGCCAGCAACCCACTAAACTCCTACAATGAGCAGTTCTTC. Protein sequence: CASNPLNSYNEQFF. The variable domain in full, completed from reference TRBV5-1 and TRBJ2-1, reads KAGVTQTPRYLIKTRGQQVTLSCSPISGHRSVSWYQQTPGQGLQFLFEYFSETQRNKGNFPGRFSGRQFSNSRSEMNVSTLELGDSALYLCASNPLNSYNEQFFGPGTRLTVL.

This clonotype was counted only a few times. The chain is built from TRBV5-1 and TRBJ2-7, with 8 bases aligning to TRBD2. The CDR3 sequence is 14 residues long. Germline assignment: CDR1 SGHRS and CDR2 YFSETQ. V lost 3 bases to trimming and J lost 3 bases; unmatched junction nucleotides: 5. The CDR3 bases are TGCGCCAGCAGCTCCCGGGGGGGGGGCTACGAGCAGTACTTC. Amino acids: CASSSRGGGYEQYF.

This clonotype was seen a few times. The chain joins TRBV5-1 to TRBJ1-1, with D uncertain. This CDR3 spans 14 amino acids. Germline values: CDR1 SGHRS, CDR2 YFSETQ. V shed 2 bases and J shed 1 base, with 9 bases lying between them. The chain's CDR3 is CASSFSPGNTEAFF. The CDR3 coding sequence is TGCGCCAGCAGCTTCTCCCCCGGGAACACTGAAGCTTTCTTT.

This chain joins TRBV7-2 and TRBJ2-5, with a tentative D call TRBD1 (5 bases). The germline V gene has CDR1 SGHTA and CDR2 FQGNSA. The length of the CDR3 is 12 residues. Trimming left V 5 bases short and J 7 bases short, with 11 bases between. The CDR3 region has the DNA TGTGCCAGCAGCCTACAGGTAGGGACCCAGTACTTC. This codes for CASSLQVGTQYF.

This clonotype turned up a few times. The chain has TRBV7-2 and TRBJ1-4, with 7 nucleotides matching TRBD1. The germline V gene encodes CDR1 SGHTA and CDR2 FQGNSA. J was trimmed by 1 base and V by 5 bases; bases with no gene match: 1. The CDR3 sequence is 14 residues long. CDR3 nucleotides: TGTGCCAGCAGCCGACAGGGAACTAATGAAAAACTGTTTTTT. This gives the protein CASSRQGTNEKLFF.

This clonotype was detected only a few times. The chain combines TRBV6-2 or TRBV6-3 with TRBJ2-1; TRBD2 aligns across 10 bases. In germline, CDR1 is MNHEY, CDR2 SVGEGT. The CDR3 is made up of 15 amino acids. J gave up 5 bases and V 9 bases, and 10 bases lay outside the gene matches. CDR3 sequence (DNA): TGTGCCAGGAAACGGTGGACTAGCGGAAACAATGAGCAGTTCTTC. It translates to CARKRWTSGNNEQFF.

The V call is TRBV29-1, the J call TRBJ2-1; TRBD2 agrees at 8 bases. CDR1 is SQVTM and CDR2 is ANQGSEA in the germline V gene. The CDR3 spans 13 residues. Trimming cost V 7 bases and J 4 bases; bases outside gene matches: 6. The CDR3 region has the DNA TGCAGCGCAAGCGGGGGAGGATACAATGAGCAGTTCTTC. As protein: CSASGGGYNEQFF.

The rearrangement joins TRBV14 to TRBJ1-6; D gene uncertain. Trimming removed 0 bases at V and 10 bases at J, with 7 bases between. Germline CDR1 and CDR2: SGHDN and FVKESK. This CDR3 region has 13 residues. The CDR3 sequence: CASSQEPKSPLHF. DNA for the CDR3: TGTGCCAGCAGCCAAGAACCGAAATCACCCCTCCACTTT.

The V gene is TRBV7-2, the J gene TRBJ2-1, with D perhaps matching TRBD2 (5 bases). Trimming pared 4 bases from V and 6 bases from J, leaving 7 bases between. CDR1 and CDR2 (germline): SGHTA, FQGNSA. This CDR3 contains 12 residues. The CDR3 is CASSYLANEQFF. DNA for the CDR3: TGTGCCAGCAGCTACCTAGCCAATGAGCAGTTCTTC.

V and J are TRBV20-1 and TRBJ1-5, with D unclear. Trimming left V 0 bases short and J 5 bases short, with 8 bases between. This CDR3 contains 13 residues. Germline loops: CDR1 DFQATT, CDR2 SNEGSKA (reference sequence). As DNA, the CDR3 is TGCAGTGCTAGAGATTCCGGGTATCAGCCCCAGCATTTT. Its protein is CSARDSGYQPQHF.

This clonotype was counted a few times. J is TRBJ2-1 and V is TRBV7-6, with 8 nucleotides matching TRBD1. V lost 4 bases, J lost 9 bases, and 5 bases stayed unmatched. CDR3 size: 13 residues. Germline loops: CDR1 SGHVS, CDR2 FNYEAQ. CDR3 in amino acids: CASSWTGTSEQFF. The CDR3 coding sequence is TGTGCCAGCAGCTGGACAGGGACCAGTGAGCAGTTCTTC.

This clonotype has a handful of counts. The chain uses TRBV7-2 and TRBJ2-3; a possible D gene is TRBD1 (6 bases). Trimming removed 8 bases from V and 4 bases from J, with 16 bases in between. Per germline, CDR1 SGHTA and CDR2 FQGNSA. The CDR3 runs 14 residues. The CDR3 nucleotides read TGTGCCAGCTACTGGCCTGGGGGCCCAGATACGCAGTATTTT. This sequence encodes CASYWPGGPDTQYF.

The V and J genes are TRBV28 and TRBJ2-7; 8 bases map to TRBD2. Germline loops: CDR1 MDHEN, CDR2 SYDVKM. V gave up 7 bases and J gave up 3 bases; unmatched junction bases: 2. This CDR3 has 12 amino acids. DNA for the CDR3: TGTGCCAGCAAGCGGGGGAGCTACGAGCAGTACTTC. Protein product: CASKRGSYEQYF.

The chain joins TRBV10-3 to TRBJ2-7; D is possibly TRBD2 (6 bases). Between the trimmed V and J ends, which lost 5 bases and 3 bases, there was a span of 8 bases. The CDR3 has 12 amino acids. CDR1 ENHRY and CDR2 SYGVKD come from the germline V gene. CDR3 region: CAISSTSYEQYF. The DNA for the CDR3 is TGTGCCATCAGTTCGACTAGCTACGAGCAGTACTTC.

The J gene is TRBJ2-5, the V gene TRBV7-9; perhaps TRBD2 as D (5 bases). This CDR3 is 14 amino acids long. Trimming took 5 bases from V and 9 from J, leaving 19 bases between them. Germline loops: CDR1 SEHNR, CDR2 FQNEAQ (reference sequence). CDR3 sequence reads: CASSRPGSGRAQYF. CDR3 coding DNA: TGTGCCAGCAGCCGACCGGGGTCCGGGCGGGCCCAGTACTTC.

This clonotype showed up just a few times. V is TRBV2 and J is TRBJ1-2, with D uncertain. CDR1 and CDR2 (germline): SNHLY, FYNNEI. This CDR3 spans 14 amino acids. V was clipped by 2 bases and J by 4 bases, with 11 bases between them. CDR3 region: CASSEQAGSYGYTF. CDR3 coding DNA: TGTGCCAGCAGTGAACAGGCAGGCAGCTATGGCTACACCTTC.

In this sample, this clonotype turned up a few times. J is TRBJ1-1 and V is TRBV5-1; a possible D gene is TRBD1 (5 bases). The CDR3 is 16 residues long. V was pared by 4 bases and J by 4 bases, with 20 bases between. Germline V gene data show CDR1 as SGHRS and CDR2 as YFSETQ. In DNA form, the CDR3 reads TGCGCCAGCAGCCCCCCGGCAGGGAGGGGAGTCACTGAAGCTTTCTTT. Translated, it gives CASSPPAGRGVTEAFF. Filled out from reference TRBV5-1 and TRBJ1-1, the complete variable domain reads KAGVTQTPRYLIKTRGQQVTLSCSPISGHRSVSWYQQTPGQGLQFLFEYFSETQRNKGNFPGRFSGRQFSNSRSEMNVSTLELGDSALYLCASSPPAGRGVTEAFFGQGTRLTVV.

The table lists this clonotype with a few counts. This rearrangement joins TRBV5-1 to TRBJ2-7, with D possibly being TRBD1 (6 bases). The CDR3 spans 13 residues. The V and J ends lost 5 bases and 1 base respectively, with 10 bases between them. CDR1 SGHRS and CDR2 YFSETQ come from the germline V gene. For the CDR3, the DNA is TGCGCCAGCAGAACCACAGGGTCCTACGAGCAGTACTTC. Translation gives CASRTTGSYEQYF.